This is a list of T cell receptor beta chains from one sample in a study of CD8+CD57+ T cells in acquired aplastic anemia. A single record per CDR3 protein comes from TCRdb applying MiXCR to the reads. The table has 170,000 or so distinct CDR3 sequences, 40% to 60% seen once. Sequences were obtained from sorted CD4+, CD8+, or CD8+CD57+ T cells (not recorded which) from PBMCs. The source of these receptors is a human donor with aplastic anemia. The CDR3 runs from the conserved cysteine through the conserved F or W. A D gene is named only where the DNA matches it firmly. Size is stated for part of the rows, as once, few or many counts, or as a class when the clone is expanded.

clone size,V gene,J gene,D gene,CDR3 DNA,CDR3 protein
NA,TRBV15,TRBJ1-1,NA,TGTGCCACCAGCAAGGGTTGGGAAACTGAAGCTTTCTTT,CATSKGWETEAFF
many,TRBV30,TRBJ2-1,NA,TGTGCCTGGAGTGTAGAGTGGGATGAGCAGTTCTTC,CAWSVEWDEQFF
many,TRBV19,TRBJ2-1,TRBD2,TGTGCCAGTATTGGAGCGGGGGGGGTTAATGAGCAGTTCTTC,CASIGAGGVNEQFF
NA,TRBV24-1,TRBJ2-6,TRBD1,TGTGCCACCAGGAGGACAGGGGGCTCCGGGGCCAACGTCCTGACTTTC,CATRRTGGSGANVLTF
NA,TRBV20-1,TRBJ2-3,NA,TGCAGTGCTAGAGATCTGCAAACAGATACGCAGTATTTT,CSARDLQTDTQYF
many,TRBV9,TRBJ1-4,NA,TGTGCCAGCAGCGCCCAGAGGGGGGCTGATGAAAAACTGTTTTTT,CASSAQRGADEKLFF
few,TRBV10-1,TRBJ2-7,TRBD1,TGCGCCAGCAGCAGGGACAGAAACTACGAGCAGTACTTC,CASSRDRNYEQYF
once,TRBV11-2,TRBJ1-2,TRBD1,TGTGCCAGCAGCTTAGATCGGACAGCAGGGGGACATGGCTACACCTTC,CASSLDRTAGGHGYTF
NA,TRBV12-3/TRBV12-4,TRBJ2-1,NA,TGTGCCAGCAGGACACTCGGGGACCGGTACAATGAGCAGTTCTTC,CASRTLGDRYNEQFF
NA,TRBV10-3,TRBJ1-1,NA,TGTGCCATCAGTGATATCAGGGGTCGGGACACTGAAGCTTTCTTT,CAISDIRGRDTEAFF
many,TRBV10-3,TRBJ2-1,NA,TGTGCCATCAGTACCGACAGGAGACTAGGGGTGGGCTACAATGAGCAGTTCTTC,CAISTDRRLGVGYNEQFF
NA,TRBV4-3,TRBJ2-1,NA,TGCGCCAGCAGCCAAGATCCCCCCAATGAGCAGTTCTTC,CASSQDPPNEQFF
NA,TRBV19,TRBJ2-2,NA,TGTGCCAGTAGATCTGAGGGTAAGGGGGATGAGCAGTTTTTT,CASRSEGKGDEQFF
NA,TRBV19,TRBJ2-1,NA,TGTGCCAGTAGTATAGTTAGCGCCCACAATGAGCAGTTCTTC,CASSIVSAHNEQFF
NA,TRBV11-2,TRBJ1-4,TRBD1,TGTGCCAGCAGCTTAGAGTCCGACAGGGGCCCTGAAAAACTGTTTTTT,CASSLESDRGPEKLFF
many,TRBV2,TRBJ1-2,NA,TGTGCCAGCACCGAGGGACACAACTATGGCTACACCTTC,CASTEGHNYGYTF
many,TRBV6-5,TRBJ2-7,NA,TGTGCCAGCAGTTACACGGGGGACTACGAGCAGTACTTC,CASSYTGDYEQYF
NA,TRBV2,TRBJ1-1,NA,TGTGCCAGCAGTTTCGAGGTTACCACTGAAGCTTTCTTT,CASSFEVTTEAFF
NA,TRBV3-1,TRBJ1-2,TRBD1,TGTGCCAGCAGCCCAGGGCAGGGGGATGGCTACACCTTC,CASSPGQGDGYTF
NA,TRBV24-1,TRBJ2-5,NA,TGCGCCAGCAGCACAGCCGGGACACAAGAGACCCAGTACTTC,CASSTAGTQETQYF
NA,TRBV10-3,TRBJ2-7,NA,TGTGCCATCGGGGGCAGGGAACCCTACGAGCAGTACTTC,CAIGGREPYEQYF
many,TRBV11-2,TRBJ2-5,TRBD1,TGTGCCAGCAGGTACACAGGGGGTGAGACCCAGTACTTC,CASRYTGGETQYF
many,TRBV9,TRBJ2-1,TRBD2,TGTGCCAGCAGCCCCTGGACTAGCGGGAAGGACAATGAGCAGTTCTTC,CASSPWTSGKDNEQFF
NA,TRBV2,TRBJ2-7,NA,TGTGCCAGCTCACCCGGGACTGAGGATTACGAGCAGTACTTC,CASSPGTEDYEQYF
many,TRBV9,TRBJ2-7,NA,TGTGCCAGCAGCGCCGTGGGAGGTTCCTACGAGCAGTACTTC,CASSAVGGSYEQYF
NA,TRBV7-3,TRBJ2-7,TRBD2,TGTGCCAGCAGCTTAACAACTAGCGGGAGGTACGAGCAGTACTTC,CASSLTTSGRYEQYF
NA,TRBV5-1,TRBJ1-3,NA,TGCGCCAGCAGCTTGGCCTTTACCGGGTCTGGAAACACCATATATTTT,CASSLAFTGSGNTIYF
NA,TRBV24-1,TRBJ2-2,NA,TGTGCCACCAGTCCTAGCAGGGACACCGGGGAGCTGTTTTTT,CATSPSRDTGELFF
NA,TRBV19,TRBJ2-3,TRBD1,TGTGCCAGTCAGGACAGGGGAAGCACAGATACGCAGTATTTT,CASQDRGSTDTQYF
many,TRBV5-6,TRBJ2-5,NA,TGTGCCAGCAGCTTTAACCTAGAGGGGGAGACCCAGTACTTC,CASSFNLEGETQYF
many,TRBV9,TRBJ2-1,TRBD2,TGTGCCAGCAGCGTAGCCACTAGCGGGAGGGCGAGGGACAATGAGCAGTTCTTC,CASSVATSGRARDNEQFF
NA,TRBV29-1,TRBJ1-2,NA,TGCAGCGTTGAAGGCCGGTTTCCAGACTATGGCTACACCTTC,CSVEGRFPDYGYTF
once,TRBV10-3,TRBJ2-7,NA,TGTGCCATCAGTGTGGACAGCAGCGAGCAGTACTTC,CAISVDSSEQYF
NA,TRBV3-1,TRBJ1-1,NA,TGTGCCAGCAGCCAAGGATCAGAGAACACTGAAGCTTTCTTT,CASSQGSENTEAFF
few,TRBV5-4,TRBJ1-3,TRBD1,TGTGCCAGCAGCTCCGACAGGGTCCACTACTCTGGAAACACCATATATTTT,CASSSDRVHYSGNTIYF
NA,TRBV11-1,TRBJ1-6,TRBD1,TGTGCCAGCACTCCGGGGACCGGGACAGGGATCTCACCCCTCCACTTT,CASTPGTGTGISPLHF
NA,TRBV10-3,TRBJ1-5,NA,TGTGCCATCAGTGGTACCGCCGGAGGGGGGGCTGGTAATCAGCCCCAGCATTTT,CAISGTAGGGAGNQPQHF
many,TRBV4-1,TRBJ2-5,NA,TGCGCCAGCAGCCAAGAGGGGACCGTTTTGCCCCAGTACTTC,CASSQEGTVLPQYF
NA,TRBV9,TRBJ2-1,NA,TGTGCCAGCGGCGCCTGGACAGATTACAATGAGCAGTTCTTC,CASGAWTDYNEQFF
NA,TRBV29-1,TRBJ1-1,TRBD1,TGCAGCGTTCTCGCCGGGGGGACGACAGGGAGGTCGACTGAAGCTTTCTTT,CSVLAGGTTGRSTEAFF
NA,TRBV3-1,TRBJ2-7,NA,TGTGCCAGCAGCCAGCCCCTAGGGGGGTCCCTTTACGAGCAGTACTTC,CASSQPLGGSLYEQYF